This TCR beta chain was identified in a study of cytomegalovirus exposure and HLA in healthy donors. Study-level results: Subsequent analysis revealed that first-cohort TCR clusters tended to co-occur in the 120 validation repertoires. In vitro work confirmed that three CMV-associated chains recognize CMV antigens.

The CDR3 is made up of 18 amino acids. CDR1 is KGHSH, CDR2 LQKENI, per germline. V trimming: 6 bases; J trimming: 1 base; junction bases outside the gene matches: 14. Remarks on this clone: What it binds is not known.

Clones were sequenced by immunoSEQ multiplex PCR, and TCRdb holds only the in-frame ones, with some missing. The sample yields approximately 80,000 clones, over 85% seen once. V is TRBV18 and J is TRBJ1-3; TRBD1 matches at 8 bases. The receptor was derived from a woman in her twenties or thirties in good health and CMV-seronegative. The sample was PBMCs. Here the CDR3 DNA reads TGTGCCAGCTCTCCCACGCTGGCAGGGGGCGCATCTGGAAACACCATATATTTT. Its protein product is CASSPTLAGGASGNTIYF.